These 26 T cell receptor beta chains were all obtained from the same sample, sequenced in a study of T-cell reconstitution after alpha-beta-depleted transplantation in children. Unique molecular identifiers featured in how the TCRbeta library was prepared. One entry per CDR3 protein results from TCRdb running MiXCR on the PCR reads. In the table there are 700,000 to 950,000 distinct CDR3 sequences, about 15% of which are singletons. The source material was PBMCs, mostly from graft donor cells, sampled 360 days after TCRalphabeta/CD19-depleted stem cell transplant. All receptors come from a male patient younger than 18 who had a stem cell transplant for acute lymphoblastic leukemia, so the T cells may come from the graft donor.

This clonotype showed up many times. CDR3 in amino acids: CASSLVTANTEAFF. The CDR3 DNA reads as TGTGCCAGCAGCCTGGTGACGGCGAACACTGAAGCTTTCTTT. The chain joins TRBV5-5 to TRBJ1-1; D uncertain. The CDR3 totals 14 residues. Trimming took 4 bases from V and 1 from J, leaving 11 bases between them. Germline V gene data show CDR1 as SGHKS and CDR2 as YYEKEE (reference sequence).

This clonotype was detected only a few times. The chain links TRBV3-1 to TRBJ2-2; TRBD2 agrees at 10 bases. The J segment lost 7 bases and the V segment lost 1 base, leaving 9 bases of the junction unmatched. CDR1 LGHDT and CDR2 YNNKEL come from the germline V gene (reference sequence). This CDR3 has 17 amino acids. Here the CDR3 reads CASSQGLAGVFIGELFF. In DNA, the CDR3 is TGTGCCAGCAGCCAAGGGCTAGCGGGAGTGTTTATCGGGGAGCTGTTTTTT.

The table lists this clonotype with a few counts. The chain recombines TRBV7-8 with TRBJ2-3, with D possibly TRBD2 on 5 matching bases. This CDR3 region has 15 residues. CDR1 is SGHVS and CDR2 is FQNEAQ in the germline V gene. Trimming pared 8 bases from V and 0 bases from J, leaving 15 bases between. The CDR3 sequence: CASEGLGPSTDTQYF. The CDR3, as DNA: TGTGCCAGCGAGGGCCTCGGGCCTAGCACAGATACGCAGTATTTT.

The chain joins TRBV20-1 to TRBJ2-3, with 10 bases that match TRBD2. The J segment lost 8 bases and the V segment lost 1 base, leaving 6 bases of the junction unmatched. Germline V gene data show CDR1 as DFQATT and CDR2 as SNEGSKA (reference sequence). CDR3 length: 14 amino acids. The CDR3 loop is CSARVSGRSRTQYF. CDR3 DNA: TGCAGTGCTAGAGTTAGCGGGAGGAGCCGTACGCAGTATTTT.

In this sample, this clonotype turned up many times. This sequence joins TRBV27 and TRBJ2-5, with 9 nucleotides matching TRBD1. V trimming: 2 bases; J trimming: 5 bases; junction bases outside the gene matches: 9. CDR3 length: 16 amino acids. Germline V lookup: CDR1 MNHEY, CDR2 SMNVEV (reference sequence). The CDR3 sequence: CASSLRTRGQGETQYF. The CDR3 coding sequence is TGTGCCAGCAGTTTACGGACTAGAGGACAGGGGGAGACCCAGTACTTC.

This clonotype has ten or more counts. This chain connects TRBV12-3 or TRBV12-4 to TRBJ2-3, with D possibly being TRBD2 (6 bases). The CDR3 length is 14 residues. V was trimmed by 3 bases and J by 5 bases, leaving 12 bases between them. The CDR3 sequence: CASSFEGTLDTQYF. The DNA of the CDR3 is TGTGCCAGCAGTTTTGAGGGGACTCTAGATACGCAGTATTTT.

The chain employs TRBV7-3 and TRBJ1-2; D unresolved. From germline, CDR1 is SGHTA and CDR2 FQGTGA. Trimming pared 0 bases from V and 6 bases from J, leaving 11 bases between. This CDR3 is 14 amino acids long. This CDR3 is CASSLTKSINGYTF. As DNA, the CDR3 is TGTGCCAGCAGCTTAACTAAGTCAATCAATGGCTACACCTTC.

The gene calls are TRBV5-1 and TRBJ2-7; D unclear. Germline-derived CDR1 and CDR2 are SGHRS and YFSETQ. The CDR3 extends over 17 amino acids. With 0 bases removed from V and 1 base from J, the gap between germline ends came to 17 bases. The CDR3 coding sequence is TGCGCCAGCAGCTTGGTGACGTACGGTTCGATATCCTACGAGCAGTACTTC. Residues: CASSLVTYGSISYEQYF. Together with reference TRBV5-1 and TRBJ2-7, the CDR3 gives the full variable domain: KAGVTQTPRYLIKTRGQQVTLSCSPISGHRSVSWYQQTPGQGLQFLFEYFSETQRNKGNFPGRFSGRQFSNSRSEMNVSTLELGDSALYLCASSLVTYGSISYEQYFGPGTRLTVT.

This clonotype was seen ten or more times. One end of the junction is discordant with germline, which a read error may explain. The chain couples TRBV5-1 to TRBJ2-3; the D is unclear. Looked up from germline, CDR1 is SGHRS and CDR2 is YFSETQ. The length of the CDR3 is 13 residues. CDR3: CASSLGRADTQYF. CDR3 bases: TGTGCCAGCAGTTTGGGAAGAGCAGATACGCAGTATTTT.

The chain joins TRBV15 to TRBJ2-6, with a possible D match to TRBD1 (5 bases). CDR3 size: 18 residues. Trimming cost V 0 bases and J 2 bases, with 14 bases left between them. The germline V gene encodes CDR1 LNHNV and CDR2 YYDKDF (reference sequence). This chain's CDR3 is CATSRDGAGRAGANVLTF. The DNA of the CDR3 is TGTGCCACCAGCAGAGATGGGGCAGGGCGAGCTGGGGCCAACGTCCTGACTTTC.

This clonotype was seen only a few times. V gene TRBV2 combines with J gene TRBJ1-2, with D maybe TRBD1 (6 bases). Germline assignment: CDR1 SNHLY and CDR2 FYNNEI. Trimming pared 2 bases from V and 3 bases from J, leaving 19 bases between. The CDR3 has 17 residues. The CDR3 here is CASSEKRYRATDYGYTF. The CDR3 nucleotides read TGTGCCAGCAGTGAAAAAAGATACAGGGCGACAGACTATGGCTACACCTTC.

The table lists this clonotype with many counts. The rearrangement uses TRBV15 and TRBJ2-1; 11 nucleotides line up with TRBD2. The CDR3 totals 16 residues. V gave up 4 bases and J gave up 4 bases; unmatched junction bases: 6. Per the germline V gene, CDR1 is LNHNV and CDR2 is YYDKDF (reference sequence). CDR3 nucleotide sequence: TGTGCCACCAGCACCATAGCGGGAGGGTTTTACAATGAGCAGTTCTTC. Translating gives CATSTIAGGFYNEQFF.

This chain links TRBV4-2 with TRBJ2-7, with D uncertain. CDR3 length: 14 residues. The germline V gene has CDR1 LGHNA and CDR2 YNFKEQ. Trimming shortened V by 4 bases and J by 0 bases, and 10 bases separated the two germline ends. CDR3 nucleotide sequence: TGTGCCAGCAGCCCCATTTCAACCTCCTACGAGCAGTACTTC. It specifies CASSPISTSYEQYF.

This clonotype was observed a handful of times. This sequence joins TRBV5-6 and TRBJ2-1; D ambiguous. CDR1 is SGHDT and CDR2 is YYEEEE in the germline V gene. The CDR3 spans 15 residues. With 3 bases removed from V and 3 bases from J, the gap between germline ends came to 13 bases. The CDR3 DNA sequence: TGTGCCAGCAGCTCCGGACCGCACCTCTACAATGAGCAGTTCTTC. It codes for CASSSGPHLYNEQFF.

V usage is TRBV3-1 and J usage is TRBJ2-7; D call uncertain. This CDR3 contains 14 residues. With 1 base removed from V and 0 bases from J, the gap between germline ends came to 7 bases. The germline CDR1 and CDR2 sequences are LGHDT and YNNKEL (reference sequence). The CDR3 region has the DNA TGTGCCAGCAGCCAAGGAAGCGACTCCTACGAGCAGTACTTC. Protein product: CASSQGSDSYEQYF.

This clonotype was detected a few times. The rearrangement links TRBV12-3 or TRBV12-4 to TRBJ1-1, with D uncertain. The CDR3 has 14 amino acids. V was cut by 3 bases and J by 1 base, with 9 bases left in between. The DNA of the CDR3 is TGTGCCAGCAGTTTGCGCAGCCAGAACACTGAAGCTTTCTTT. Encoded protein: CASSLRSQNTEAFF.

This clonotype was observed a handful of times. CDR3 in amino acids: CSAGGTSARPPYEQYF. The CDR3, as DNA: TGCAGTGCTGGGGGGACTAGCGCCCGCCCACCCTACGAGCAGTACTTC. The chain joins TRBV20-1 to TRBJ2-7, with 10 bases aligning to TRBD2. Germline CDR1 is DFQATT and CDR2 is SNEGSKA (reference sequence). After removal of 5 bases from V and 2 bases from J, the junction contained 12 bases not matched to a gene. The CDR3 extends over 16 amino acids.

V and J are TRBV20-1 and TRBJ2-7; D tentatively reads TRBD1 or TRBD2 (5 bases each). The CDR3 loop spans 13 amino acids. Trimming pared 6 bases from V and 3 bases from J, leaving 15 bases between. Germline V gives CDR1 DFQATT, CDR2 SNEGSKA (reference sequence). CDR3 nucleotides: TGCAGTGCAGCTTGGGACCGAATCTACGAGCAGTACTTC. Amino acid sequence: CSAAWDRIYEQYF.

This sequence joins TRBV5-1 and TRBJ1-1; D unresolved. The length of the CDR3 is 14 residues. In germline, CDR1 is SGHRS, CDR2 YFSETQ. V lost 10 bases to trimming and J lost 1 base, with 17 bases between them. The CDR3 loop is CASRGPAGNTEAFF. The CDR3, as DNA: TGCGCCTCACGTGGCCCCGCAGGGAACACTGAAGCTTTCTTT. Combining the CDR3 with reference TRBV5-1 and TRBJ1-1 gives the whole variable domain KAGVTQTPRYLIKTRGQQVTLSCSPISGHRSVSWYQQTPGQGLQFLFEYFSETQRNKGNFPGRFSGRQFSNSRSEMNVSTLELGDSALYLCASRGPAGNTEAFFGQGTRLTVV.

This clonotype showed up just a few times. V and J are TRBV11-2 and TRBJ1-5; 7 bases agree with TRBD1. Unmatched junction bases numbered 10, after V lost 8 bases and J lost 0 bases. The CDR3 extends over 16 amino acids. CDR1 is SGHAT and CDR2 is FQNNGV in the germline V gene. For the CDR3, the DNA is TGTGCCAGCGCCCAGGGGGACGTCTATAGCAATCAGCCCCAGCATTTT. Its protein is CASAQGDVYSNQPQHF.

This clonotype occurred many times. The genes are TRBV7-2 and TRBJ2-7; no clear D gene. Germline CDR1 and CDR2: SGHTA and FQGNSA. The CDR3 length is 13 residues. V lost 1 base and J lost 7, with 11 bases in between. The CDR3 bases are TGTGCCAGCAGCTTAGGCGACGGGTGGGAGCAGTACTTC. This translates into CASSLGDGWEQYF.

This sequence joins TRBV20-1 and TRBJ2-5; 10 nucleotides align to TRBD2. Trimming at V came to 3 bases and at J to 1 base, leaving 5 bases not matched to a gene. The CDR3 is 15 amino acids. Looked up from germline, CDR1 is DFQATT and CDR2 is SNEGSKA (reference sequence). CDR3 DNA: TGCAGTGCTAGGTCTAGCGGGAGTGTCCAAGAGACCCAGTACTTC. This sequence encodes CSARSSGSVQETQYF.

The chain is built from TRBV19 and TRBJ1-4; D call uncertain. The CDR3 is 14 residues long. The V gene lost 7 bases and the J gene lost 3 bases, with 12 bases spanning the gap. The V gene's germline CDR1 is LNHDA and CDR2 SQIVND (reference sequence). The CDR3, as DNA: TGTGCCAGTACCCCGCAGGCCTCTAATGAAAAACTGTTTTTT. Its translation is CASTPQASNEKLFF.

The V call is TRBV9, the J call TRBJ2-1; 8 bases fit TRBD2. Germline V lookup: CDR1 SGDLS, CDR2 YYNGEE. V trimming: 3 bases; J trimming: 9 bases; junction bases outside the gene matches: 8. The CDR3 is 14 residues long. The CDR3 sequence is CASSEAGDQTEQFF. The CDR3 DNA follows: TGTGCCAGCAGCGAAGCGGGAGACCAAACTGAGCAGTTCTTC.

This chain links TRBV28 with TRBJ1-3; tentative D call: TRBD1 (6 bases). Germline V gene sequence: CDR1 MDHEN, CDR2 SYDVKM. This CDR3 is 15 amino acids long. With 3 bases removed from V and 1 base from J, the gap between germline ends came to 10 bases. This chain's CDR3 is CASSFITGSGNTIYF. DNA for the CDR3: TGTGCCAGCAGTTTTATCACAGGGTCTGGAAACACCATATATTTT. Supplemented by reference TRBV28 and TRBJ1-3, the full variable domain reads DVKVTQSSRYLVKRTGEKVFLECVQDMDHENMFWYRQDPGLGLRLIYFSYDVKMKEKGDIPEGYSVSREKKERFSLILESASTNQTSMYLCASSFITGSGNTIYFGEGSWLTVV.

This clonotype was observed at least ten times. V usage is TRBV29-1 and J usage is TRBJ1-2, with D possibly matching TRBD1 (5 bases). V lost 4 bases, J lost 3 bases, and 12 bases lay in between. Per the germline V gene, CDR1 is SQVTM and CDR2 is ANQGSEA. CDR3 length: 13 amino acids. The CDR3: CSVVGLGDYGYTF. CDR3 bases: TGCAGCGTTGTTGGGCTGGGGGACTATGGCTACACCTTC.